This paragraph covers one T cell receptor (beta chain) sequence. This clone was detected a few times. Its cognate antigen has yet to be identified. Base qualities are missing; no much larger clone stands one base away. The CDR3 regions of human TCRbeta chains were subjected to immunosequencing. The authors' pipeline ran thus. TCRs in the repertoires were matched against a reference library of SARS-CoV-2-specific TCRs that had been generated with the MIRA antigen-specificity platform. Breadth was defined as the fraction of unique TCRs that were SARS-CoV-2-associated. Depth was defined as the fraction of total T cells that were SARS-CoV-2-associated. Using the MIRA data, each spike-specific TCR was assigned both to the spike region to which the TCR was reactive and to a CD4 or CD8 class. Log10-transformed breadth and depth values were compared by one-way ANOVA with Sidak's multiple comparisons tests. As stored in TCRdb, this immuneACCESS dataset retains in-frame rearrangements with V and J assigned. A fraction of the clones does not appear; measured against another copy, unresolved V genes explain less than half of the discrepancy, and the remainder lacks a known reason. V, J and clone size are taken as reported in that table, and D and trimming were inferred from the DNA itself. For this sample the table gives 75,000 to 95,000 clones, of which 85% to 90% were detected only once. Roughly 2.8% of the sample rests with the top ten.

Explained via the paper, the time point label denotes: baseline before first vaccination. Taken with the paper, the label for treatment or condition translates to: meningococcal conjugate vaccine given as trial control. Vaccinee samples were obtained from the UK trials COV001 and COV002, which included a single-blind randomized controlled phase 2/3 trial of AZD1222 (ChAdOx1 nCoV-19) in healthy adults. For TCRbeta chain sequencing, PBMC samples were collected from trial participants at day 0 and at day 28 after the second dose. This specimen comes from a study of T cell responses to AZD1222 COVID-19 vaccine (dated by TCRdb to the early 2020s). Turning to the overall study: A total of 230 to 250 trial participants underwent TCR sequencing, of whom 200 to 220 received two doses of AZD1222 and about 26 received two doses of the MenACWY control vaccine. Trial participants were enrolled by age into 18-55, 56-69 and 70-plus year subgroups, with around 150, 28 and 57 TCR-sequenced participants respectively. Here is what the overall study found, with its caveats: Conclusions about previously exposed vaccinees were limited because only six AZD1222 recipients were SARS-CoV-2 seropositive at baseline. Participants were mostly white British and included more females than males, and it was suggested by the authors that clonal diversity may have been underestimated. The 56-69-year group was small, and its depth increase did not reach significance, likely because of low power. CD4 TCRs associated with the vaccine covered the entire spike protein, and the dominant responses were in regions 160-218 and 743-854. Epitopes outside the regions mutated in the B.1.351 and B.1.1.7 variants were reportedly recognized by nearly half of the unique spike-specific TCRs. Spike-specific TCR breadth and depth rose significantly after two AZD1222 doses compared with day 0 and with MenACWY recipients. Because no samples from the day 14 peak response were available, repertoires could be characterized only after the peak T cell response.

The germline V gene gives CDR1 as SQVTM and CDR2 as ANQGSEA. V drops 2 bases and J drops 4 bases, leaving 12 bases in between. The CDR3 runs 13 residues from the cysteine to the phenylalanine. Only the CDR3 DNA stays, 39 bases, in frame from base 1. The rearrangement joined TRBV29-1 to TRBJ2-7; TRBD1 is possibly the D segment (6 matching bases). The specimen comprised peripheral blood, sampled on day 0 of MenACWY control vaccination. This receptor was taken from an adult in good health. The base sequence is TGCAGCGTTGAATTCAGGACAGAGTACGAGCAGTACTTC. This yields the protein CSVEFRTEYEQYF.